These 21 T cell receptor beta chains were sequenced from one sample in a study of blood T cell repertoires in COVID-19. The table came from immunoSEQ multiplex PCR; TCRdb's copy has only in-frame clones and leaves some out. Of 100,000 to 150,000 clones listed, roughly 90% were seen once; the top ten hold more than 2%. Input material: peripheral blood. The receptors here all came from a man aged 70-80 years with active COVID-19.

This chain uses TRBV7-3 with TRBJ2-3; D perhaps matches TRBD1 (5 bases). Trimming removed 1 base at V and 2 bases at J, with 13 bases between. There are 16 residues in the CDR3. Germline V gene lookup returns CDR1 SGHTA and CDR2 FQGTGA. The CDR3 DNA sequence: TGTGCCAGCAGCTTAAATGAAAGGGGTTACACAGATACGCAGTATTTT. Protein product: CASSLNERGYTDTQYF.

The chain has TRBV2 and TRBJ2-2, with unresolved D. Trimming took 4 bases from V and 6 from J, leaving 6 bases between them. CDR3 length: 12 amino acids. Germline assignment: CDR1 SNHLY and CDR2 FYNNEI. CDR3 residues: CASSVGAGELFF. CDR3 coding DNA: TGTGCCAGCAGTGTAGGAGCCGGGGAGCTGTTTTTT.

The DNA for the CDR3 is TGTGCCAGCAGCTTAGTAGGGGGTTCGGGCGAGCAGTACTTC. Protein sequence: CASSLVGGSGEQYF. The chain combines TRBV11-2 with TRBJ2-7, with a tentative D call TRBD1 (6 bases). This CDR3 comprises 14 residues. Germline V gene sequence: CDR1 SGHAT, CDR2 FQNNGV. V was trimmed by 1 base and J by 6 bases, leaving 13 bases between them.

This clone qualifies as large. The gene calls are TRBV27 and TRBJ2-2, with D perhaps matching TRBD1 (6 bases). The CDR3 has 17 amino acids. Germline CDR1 MNHEY, CDR2 SMNVEV (reference sequence). V lost 3 bases and J 0 bases, leaving 14 bases between the germline ends. CDR3 in amino acids: CASSFLDRLTNTGELFF. Here the CDR3 DNA reads TGTGCCAGCAGTTTCCTTGACAGGTTAACGAACACCGGGGAGCTGTTTTTT.

This rearrangement joins TRBV9 to TRBJ2-7; TRBD1 agrees at 10 bases. V trimming: 2 bases; J trimming: 7 bases; junction bases outside the gene matches: 15. The length of the CDR3 is 17 residues. Germline V gene data show CDR1 as SGDLS and CDR2 as YYNGEE. For the CDR3, the DNA is TGTGCCAGCAGCGTCGAGGGACAGGGGAGGGGGCTGCCGGAGCAGTACTTC. Its translation: CASSVEGQGRGLPEQYF.

A remark on this clone: At one end, the junction sequence differs from germline, possibly due to a read error. The genes are TRBV18 and TRBJ1-4; D gene ambiguous. CDR3 length equals 14 residues. Looked up from germline, CDR1 is KGHSH and CDR2 is LQKENI. In DNA, the CDR3 is TGTGCCAGCTCCCCACAGTCGGGTAATGAAAAACTGTTTTTT. Translating it yields CASSPQSGNEKLFF.

The chain carries TRBV7-9 and TRBJ2-3; 9 bases line up with TRBD2. The V and J ends lost 8 bases and 0 bases, in that order; junction bases with no gene match: 3. The germline CDR1 and CDR2 sequences are SEHNR and FQNEAQ (reference sequence). The CDR3 consists of 14 residues. DNA of the CDR3: TGTGCCAGCGAGCTAGCGGGGAGCACAGATACGCAGTATTTT. Its protein is CASELAGSTDTQYF.

The chain recombines TRBV6-6 with TRBJ2-3; tentative D call: TRBD1 (8 bases). The CDR3 sequence is 13 residues long. Per germline, CDR1 MNHNY and CDR2 SVGAGI (reference sequence). V lost 5 bases and J 6 bases, leaving 12 bases between the germline ends. The CDR3, as DNA: TGTGCCAGCAGTGGACAGGGAGGGGATACGCAGTATTTT. Translated, it gives CASSGQGGDTQYF.

This rearrangement joins TRBV4-3 to TRBJ2-7; unclear D gene. The CDR3 extends over 13 amino acids. V dropped 3 bases and J dropped 2 bases, with 8 bases sitting between them. The germline gives CDR1 LGHNA, CDR2 YSLEER. The CDR3 spells CASSQETTYEQYF. CDR3 sequence (DNA): TGCGCCAGCAGCCAGGAAACTACCTACGAGCAGTACTTC.

This chain joins TRBV5-1 and TRBJ2-3; 10 bases align to TRBD1. J was trimmed by 6 bases and V by 4 bases; bases with no gene match: 5. The CDR3 covers 14 residues. Germline values: CDR1 SGHRS, CDR2 YFSETQ. This chain's CDR3 is CASSAGQGLDTQYF. The CDR3 bases are TGCGCCAGCAGCGCGGGACAGGGGTTGGATACGCAGTATTTT.

V usage is TRBV5-1 and J usage is TRBJ2-1; tentatively, D is TRBD1 (5 bases). Germline V gene sequence: CDR1 SGHRS, CDR2 YFSETQ. The CDR3 totals 15 residues. V dropped 0 bases and J dropped 5 bases, with 12 bases sitting between them. CDR3 sequence reads: CASSLEGAPNNEQFF. The CDR3 DNA reads as TGCGCCAGCAGCTTGGAAGGGGCCCCTAACAATGAGCAGTTCTTC.

This chain uses TRBV6-5 with TRBJ2-3, with D tentatively TRBD1 (6 bases). There are 15 residues in the CDR3. Germline V CDR1 and CDR2: MNHEY, SVGAGI. Between the trimmed V and J ends, which lost 6 bases and 4 bases, there was a span of 17 bases. CDR3 sequence: CASSPEGRGPDTQYF. Here the CDR3 DNA reads TGTGCCAGCAGCCCCGAGGGCAGGGGACCAGATACGCAGTATTTT.

The V call is TRBV19, the J call TRBJ2-7, with D perhaps matching TRBD1 (6 bases). This CDR3 is 14 amino acids long. V was cut by 6 bases and J by 0 bases, with 12 bases left in between. CDR1 and CDR2 (germline): LNHDA, SQIVND (reference sequence). This CDR3 reads CASRPRGSSYEQYF. In nucleotides, the CDR3 is TGTGCCAGTAGACCCAGGGGATCCTCCTACGAGCAGTACTTC.

As DNA, the CDR3 is TGTGCCAGCAGTCGGGACAGGTCATCGAACACTGAAGCTTTCTTT. Translating gives CASSRDRSSNTEAFF. J is TRBJ1-1 and V is TRBV27, with 8 bases fitting TRBD1. The V and J ends lost 5 bases and 1 base, in that order; junction bases with no gene match: 6. Germline assignment: CDR1 MNHEY and CDR2 SMNVEV (reference sequence). This CDR3 is built from 15 residues.

This clone was counted a few times. J is TRBJ2-4 and V is TRBV6-1; 8 nucleotides line up with TRBD1. The V gene's germline CDR1 is MNHNS and CDR2 SASEGT. This CDR3 spans 18 amino acids. V lost 1 base and J lost 1; bases outside the gene matches: 9. The CDR3 protein is CASSEVVQGERAKNIQYF. In nucleotides, the CDR3 is TGTGCCAGCAGTGAAGTTGTACAGGGGGAGAGGGCCAAAAACATTCAGTACTTC.

This clone appeared once. The chain joins TRBV6-2 or TRBV6-3 to TRBJ2-7; 12 nucleotides line up with TRBD2. The CDR3 is made up of 14 amino acids. V was pared by 6 bases and J by 5 bases, with 5 bases of the junction left unmatched. Germline CDR1 is MNHEY and CDR2 is SVGEGT. CDR3 in DNA: TGTGCCAGCAGCCCTAGCGGGAGGGCCAACGAGCAGTACTTC. Translated, it gives CASSPSGRANEQYF.

This clone appeared once. The J gene is TRBJ1-3, the V gene TRBV7-3, with TRBD1 matching over 10 bases. The CDR3 is 16 amino acids. V was pared by 1 base and J by 4 bases, with 4 bases of the junction left unmatched. The germline CDR1 and CDR2 sequences are SGHTA and FQGTGA. Here the CDR3 reads CASSLRGQGVGNTIYF. CDR3 in DNA: TGTGCCAGCAGCTTAAGAGGACAGGGGGTCGGAAACACCATATATTTT.

In DNA, the CDR3 is TGCGCCAGCAGCTTGCCCGGACTAAACTCCTACGAGCAGTACTTC. This encodes CASSLPGLNSYEQYF. V and J are TRBV5-1 and TRBJ2-7; D perhaps matches TRBD2 (6 bases). Per the germline V gene, CDR1 is SGHRS and CDR2 is YFSETQ. The V gene lost 1 base and the J gene lost 0 bases, with 11 bases spanning the gap. The CDR3 length is 15 residues.

This clone was recorded only once. This chain's CDR3 is CASSIKPGRSEQYF. The CDR3 nucleotides are TGTGCCAGCAGCATTAAACCGGGAAGGTCCGAGCAGTACTTC. The rearrangement uses TRBV7-2 and TRBJ2-7; maybe TRBD2 (5 bases). Germline V gives CDR1 SGHTA, CDR2 FQGNSA. The CDR3 is 14 amino acids. V was pared by 5 bases and J by 6 bases, with 17 bases between.

The genes are TRBV19 and TRBJ1-5; TRBD1 matches at 7 bases. The trim removed 9 bases at V and 4 bases at J, leaving 6 bases unmatched. Germline CDR1 LNHDA, CDR2 SQIVND (reference sequence). The length of the CDR3 is 13 residues. CDR3 protein: CASTTGQNQPQHF. For the CDR3, the DNA is TGTGCCAGCACTACGGGACAGAATCAGCCCCAGCATTTT.

The rearrangement uses TRBV5-1 and TRBJ1-3, with D unresolved. Trimming took off 4 bases at V and 0 bases at J, with 8 bases between the two ends. Germline values: CDR1 SGHRS, CDR2 YFSETQ. The CDR3 consists of 14 residues. CDR3 sequence: CASSPGRSGNTIYF. The CDR3, as DNA: TGCGCCAGCAGCCCGGGTCGCTCTGGAAACACCATATATTTT.